This T cell receptor (beta chain) emerged from a study of radiotherapy plus CTLA-4 blockade in lung cancer. For the study at large: Disease control was achieved by around 30% of patients, and objective responses by 18%. Regarding the study as a whole: Expansion in blood of tumor-derived TCR clones was seen after radiotherapy plus ipilimumab. The best predictor of response was reported to be early blood T cell clone dynamics, with interferon-beta.

V shed 7 bases, J shed 1 base, and the junction held 8 bases outside the gene matches. The germline gives CDR1 SNHLY, CDR2 FYNNEI. The CDR3 has 15 amino acids. TCRdb's copy holds only in-frame clones and misses some; the assay was immunoSEQ multiplex PCR. Seen here are tens of thousands of clones, around 79% observed once, and the top ten hold approximately 24%. Concerning this clone: Its antigen is not identified.

The TCR originated in a human donor with non-small cell lung cancer that progressed on radiotherapy plus ipilimumab. Sequenced here: peripheral blood, sampled from a patient treated with radiotherapy plus ipilimumab. V gene TRBV2 combines with J gene TRBJ1-1, with 8 bases fitting TRBD1. The CDR3 sequence: CASTPGGTGNTEAFF. The CDR3 nucleotides are TGTGCCAGCACTCCCGGAGGGACAGGGAACACTGAAGCTTTCTTT.